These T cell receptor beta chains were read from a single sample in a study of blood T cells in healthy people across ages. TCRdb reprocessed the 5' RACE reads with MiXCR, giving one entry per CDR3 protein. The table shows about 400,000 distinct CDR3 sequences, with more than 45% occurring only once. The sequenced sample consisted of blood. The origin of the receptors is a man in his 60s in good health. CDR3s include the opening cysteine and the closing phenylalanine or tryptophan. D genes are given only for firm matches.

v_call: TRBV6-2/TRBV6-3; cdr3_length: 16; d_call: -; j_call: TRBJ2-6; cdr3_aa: CASSFPAVSGANVLTF
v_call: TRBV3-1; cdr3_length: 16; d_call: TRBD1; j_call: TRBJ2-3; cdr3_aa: CASRRHNRGSTDTQYF
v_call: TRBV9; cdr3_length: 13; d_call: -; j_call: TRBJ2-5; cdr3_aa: CASSVEGGRTQYF
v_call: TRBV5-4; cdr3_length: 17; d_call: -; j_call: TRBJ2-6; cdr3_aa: CASKRGDGGSGANVLTF
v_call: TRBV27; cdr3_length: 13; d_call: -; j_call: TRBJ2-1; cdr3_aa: CASSFGLYNEQFF
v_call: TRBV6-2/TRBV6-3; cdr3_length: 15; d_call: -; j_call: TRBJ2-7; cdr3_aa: CASSRQAGGAYEQYF
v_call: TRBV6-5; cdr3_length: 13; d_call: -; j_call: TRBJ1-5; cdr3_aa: CASSYGPWDPQHF
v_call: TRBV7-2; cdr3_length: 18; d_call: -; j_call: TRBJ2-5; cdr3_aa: CAGSLGGTTWWAQETQYF
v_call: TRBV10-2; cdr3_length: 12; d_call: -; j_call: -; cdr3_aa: CASQEGNYEQYF
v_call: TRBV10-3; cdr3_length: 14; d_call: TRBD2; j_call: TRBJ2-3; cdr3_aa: CAIRGTSGTDTQYF
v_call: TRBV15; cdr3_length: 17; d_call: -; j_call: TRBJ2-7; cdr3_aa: CATSRGRSSGRGYEQYF
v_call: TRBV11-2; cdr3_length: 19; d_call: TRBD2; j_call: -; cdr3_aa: CASSSPGAEARGTYNEQYF
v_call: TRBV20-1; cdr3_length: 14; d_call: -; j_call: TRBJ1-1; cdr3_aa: CSAAARLRNTEAFF
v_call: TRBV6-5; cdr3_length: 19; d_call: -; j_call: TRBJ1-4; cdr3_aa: CASSYSTGITKNLVKELFF
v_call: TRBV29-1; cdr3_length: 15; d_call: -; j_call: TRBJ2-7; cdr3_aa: CSVETIGGERNEQYF
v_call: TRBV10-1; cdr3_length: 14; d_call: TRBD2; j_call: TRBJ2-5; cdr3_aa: CASSSGGNQETQYF
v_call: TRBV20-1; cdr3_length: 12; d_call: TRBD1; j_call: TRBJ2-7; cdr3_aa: CSAGQGSYEQYF
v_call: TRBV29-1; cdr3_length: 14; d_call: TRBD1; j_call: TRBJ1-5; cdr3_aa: CSVPRDRENQPQHF
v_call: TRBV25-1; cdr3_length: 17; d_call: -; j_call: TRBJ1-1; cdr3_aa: CASSPGERPTRNTEAFF
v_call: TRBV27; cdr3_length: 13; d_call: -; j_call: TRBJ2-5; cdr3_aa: CASSSRNQETQYF
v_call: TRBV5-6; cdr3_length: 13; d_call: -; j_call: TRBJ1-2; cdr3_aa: CASSLWGDYGYTF
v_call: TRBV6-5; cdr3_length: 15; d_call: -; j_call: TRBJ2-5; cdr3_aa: CASSYGTQTSETQYF
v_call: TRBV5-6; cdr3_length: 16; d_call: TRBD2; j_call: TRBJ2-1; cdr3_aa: CASSPPREGRYNEQFF
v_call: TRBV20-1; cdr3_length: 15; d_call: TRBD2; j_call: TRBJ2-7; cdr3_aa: CSAREPLAGNYEQYF
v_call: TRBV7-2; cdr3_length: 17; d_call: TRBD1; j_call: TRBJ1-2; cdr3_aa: CASSLSRTGGGSYGYTF
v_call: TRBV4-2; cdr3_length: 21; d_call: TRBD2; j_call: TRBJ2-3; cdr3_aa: CASSQDPLGPGLAGDQDTQYF
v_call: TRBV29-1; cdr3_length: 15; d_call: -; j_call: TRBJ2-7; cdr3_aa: CSVGPAQGSRYEQYF
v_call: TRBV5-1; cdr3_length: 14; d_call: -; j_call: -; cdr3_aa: CASSLEYGLGEQYF
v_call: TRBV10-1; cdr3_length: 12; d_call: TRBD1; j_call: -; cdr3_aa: CASSGQGATQYF
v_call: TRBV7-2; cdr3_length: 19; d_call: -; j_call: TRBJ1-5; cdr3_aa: CASSSWAPQTVRESQPQHF
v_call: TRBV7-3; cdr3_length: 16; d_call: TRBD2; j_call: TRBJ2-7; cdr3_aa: CASSLSGGEAYNEQYF
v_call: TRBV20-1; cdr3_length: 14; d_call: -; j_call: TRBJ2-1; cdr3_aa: CSARGPNSYNEQFF
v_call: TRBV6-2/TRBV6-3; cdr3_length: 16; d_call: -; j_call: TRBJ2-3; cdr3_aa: CASSYSTRAWGDTQYF
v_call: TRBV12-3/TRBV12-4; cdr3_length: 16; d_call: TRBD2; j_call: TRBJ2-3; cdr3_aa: CASSRPGLAGVGTQYF
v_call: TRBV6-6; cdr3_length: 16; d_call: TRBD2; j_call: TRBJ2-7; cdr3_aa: CAGSQPGLAGTYEQYF
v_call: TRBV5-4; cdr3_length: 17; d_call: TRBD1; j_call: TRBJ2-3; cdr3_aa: CASSLKTGSMRTDTQYF
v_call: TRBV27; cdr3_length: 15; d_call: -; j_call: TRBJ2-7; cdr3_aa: CASSPRWGPTYEQYF
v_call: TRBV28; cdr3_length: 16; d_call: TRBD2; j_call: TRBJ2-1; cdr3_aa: CASSHVVAGRGDEQFF
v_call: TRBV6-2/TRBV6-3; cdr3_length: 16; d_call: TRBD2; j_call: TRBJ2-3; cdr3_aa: CASSLLAGGLTDTQYF
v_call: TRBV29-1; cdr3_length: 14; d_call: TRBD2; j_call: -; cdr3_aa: CSGLLAAGQETQYF
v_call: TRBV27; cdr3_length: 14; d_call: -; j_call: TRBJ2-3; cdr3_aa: CASSLAASPDRQYF
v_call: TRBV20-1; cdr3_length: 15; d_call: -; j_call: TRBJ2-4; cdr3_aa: CSARDTVEAKNIQYF
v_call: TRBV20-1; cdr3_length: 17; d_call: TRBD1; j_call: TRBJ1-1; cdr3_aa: CSARDRGGHTGKTEAFF
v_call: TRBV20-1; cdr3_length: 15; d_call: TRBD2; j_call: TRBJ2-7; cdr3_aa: CSARTSGRVSGEQYF
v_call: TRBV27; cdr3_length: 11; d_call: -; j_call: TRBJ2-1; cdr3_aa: CASSSAGGQFF
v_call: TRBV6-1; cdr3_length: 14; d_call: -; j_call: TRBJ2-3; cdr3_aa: CASSDFMGADTQYF
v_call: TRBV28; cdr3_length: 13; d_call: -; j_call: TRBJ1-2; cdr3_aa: CASSFSGGYGYTF
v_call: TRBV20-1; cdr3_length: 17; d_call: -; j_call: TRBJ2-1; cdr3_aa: CSARDGLARSSYNEQFF
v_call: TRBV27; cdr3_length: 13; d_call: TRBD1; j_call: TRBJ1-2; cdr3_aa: CASRKGQEGGYTF
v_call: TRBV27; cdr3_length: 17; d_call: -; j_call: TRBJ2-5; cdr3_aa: CASSGPVTLRLRETQYF
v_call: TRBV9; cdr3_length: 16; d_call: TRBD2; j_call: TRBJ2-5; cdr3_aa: CASSPRLAGDQETQYF
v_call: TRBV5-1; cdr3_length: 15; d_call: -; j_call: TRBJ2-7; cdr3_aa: CASSPGGTEYYEQYF
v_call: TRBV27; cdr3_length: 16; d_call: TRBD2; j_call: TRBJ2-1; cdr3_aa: CASSSCTSGSYNEQFF